Shown below are 30 T cell receptor beta chains from a single sample sequenced in a study of metastatic and nonmetastatic thyroid tumors. Each patient went into thyroid surgery without having received any treatment. TCRdb re-analyzed the PCR reads using MiXCR. The table includes about 33,000 clones, 15% to 20% detected once. The sequenced sample consisted of blood. The receptor set was obtained from a male donor with papillary thyroid cancer or a benign thyroid nodule (not recorded which). Some clones in this sample may be carry-over from other donors' samples.

Ten or more counts support this clone. The chain joins TRBV18 to TRBJ1-1, with 8 bases aligning to TRBD1. This CDR3 has 15 amino acids. Trimming cost V 2 bases and J 5 bases; bases outside gene matches: 7. Germline-derived CDR1 and CDR2 are KGHSH and LQKENI. CDR3 amino acids: CASSPTPGGETEAFF. The CDR3 bases are TGTGCCAGCTCACCAACTCCAGGGGGCGAGACTGAAGCTTTCTTT.

The sample holds many counts of this clone. Other nucleotide sequences from this sample produce the same CDR3. V and J are TRBV6-1 and TRBJ1-1; D gene uncertain. This CDR3 is 13 amino acids long. The V and J ends lost 6 bases and 6 bases respectively, with 14 bases between them. Germline V gene data show CDR1 as MNHNS and CDR2 as SASEGT. Written as DNA, the CDR3 is TGTGCCAGCAGCGCGGGGTCCAGCCCTGAAGCTTTCTTT. Amino acids: CASSAGSSPEAFF.

This clone was found many times. V usage is TRBV6-1 and J usage is TRBJ1-6, with a weak D call TRBD1 (5 bases). Trimming cost V 7 bases and J 8 bases, with 15 bases left between them. Germline values: CDR1 MNHNS, CDR2 SASEGT. The CDR3 is 14 residues long. The CDR3 spells CASTNKGDYSPLHF. The CDR3 DNA reads TGTGCCAGCACTAACAAAGGGGATTATTCACCCCTCCACTTT.

This clone has just a few counts. V usage is TRBV5-4 and J usage is TRBJ2-5, with 9 bases that match TRBD1. J gave up 5 bases and V 3 bases, and 5 bases lay outside the gene matches. The CDR3 loop spans 14 amino acids. CDR1 and CDR2 (germline): SGHNT, YYREEE (reference sequence). CDR3 residues: CASSSWTGAETQYF. The CDR3 DNA follows: TGTGCCAGCAGCTCCTGGACAGGGGCGGAGACCCAGTACTTC.

This clone appeared a few times. This sequence may be a read error, since a much larger clone differs from it by one base. V usage is TRBV19 and J usage is TRBJ1-4; D not certain. Germline V gives CDR1 LNHDA, CDR2 SQIVND (reference sequence). The length of the CDR3 is 14 residues. V dropped 5 bases and J dropped 6 bases, with 13 bases sitting between them. For the CDR3, the DNA is TGTGCCAGTAGTCTTAGTCGGTTTTATGAAAAACTGTTTTTT. Its protein is CASSLSRFYEKLFF.

This clone was picked up many times. V and J are TRBV20-1 and TRBJ1-2; 9 bases align to TRBD1. CDR1 is DFQATT, CDR2 SNEGSKA, per germline (reference sequence). V gave up 3 bases and J gave up 6 bases; unmatched junction bases: 5. The CDR3 is made up of 13 amino acids. As DNA, the CDR3 is TGCAGTGCTAGGGTGGGGACAGGGCATGGCTACACCTTC. This translates into CSARVGTGHGYTF.

This clone was counted many times. The V gene is TRBV7-8, the J gene TRBJ2-3; possible D gene TRBD2, 5 bases. V was shortened by 3 bases and J by 4 bases, with 14 bases between the two germline ends. CDR3 length: 15 residues. Germline loops: CDR1 SGHVS, CDR2 FQNEAQ. The CDR3: CASSFRRRDADTQYF. DNA of the CDR3: TGTGCCAGCAGCTTCCGGCGACGGGATGCAGATACGCAGTATTTT.

This clone was observed at least ten times. This chain connects TRBV13 to TRBJ2-7, with 11 bases identical to TRBD2. J lost 0 bases, V lost 4 bases, and 8 bases had no gene match. Germline V CDR1 and CDR2: PRHDT, FYEKMQ (reference sequence). The CDR3 is made up of 17 amino acids. As DNA, the CDR3 is TGTGCCAGCAGCTCCGGACTAGCGGGTGGAAGCTCCTACGAGCAGTACTTC. This encodes CASSSGLAGGSSYEQYF.

The CDR3 spells CASRPGQRGPLRFGNTEAFF. The CDR3 DNA follows: TGTGCCAGCAGACCTGGACAGCGGGGACCCTTGCGATTCGGGAACACTGAAGCTTTCTTT. The rearrangement links TRBV27 to TRBJ1-1; TRBD1 is a possible D gene (6 bases). Trimming pared 6 bases from V and 1 base from J, leaving 30 bases between. Germline V gives CDR1 MNHEY, CDR2 SMNVEV (reference sequence). The CDR3 is 20 residues long.

The chain uses TRBV24-1 and TRBJ2-3; TRBD1 might be the D (7 bases). The CDR3 spans 13 residues. The ends were cut back, 8 bases at V and 4 bases at J, with 12 bases in the middle. The V gene's germline CDR1 is KGHDR and CDR2 SFDVKD. The CDR3 is CATKARGADTQYF. DNA of the CDR3: TGTGCCACCAAGGCCAGGGGGGCAGATACGCAGTATTTT.

Of note for this clone: Mismatch with germline at one junction end may stem from a read error. The V call is TRBV6-1, the J call TRBJ2-1; 7 positions agree with TRBD2. The CDR3 sequence is 13 residues long. Germline values: CDR1 MNHNS, CDR2 SASEGT. The CDR3 DNA follows: TGTGCCAGCACGTTGAGGGAGGGAGGTGAGAAGTTCTTC. It is translated as CASTLREGGEKFF.

There are many counts of this clone. The chain couples TRBV20-1 to TRBJ2-2; TRBD2 matches 15 bases. The germline V gene has CDR1 DFQATT and CDR2 SNEGSKA (reference sequence). Trimming removed 5 bases from V and 8 bases from J; junction bases left unmatched: 15. The CDR3 is made up of 18 amino acids. In nucleotides, the CDR3 is TGCAGTGCTGAGCCCCCCTCCGGGACTAGCGGGAGGTCGGGGGAGCTGTTTTTT. Its protein product is CSAEPPSGTSGRSGELFF.

The chain employs TRBV4-2 and TRBJ2-2; TRBD1 agrees at 7 bases. Germline-derived CDR1 and CDR2 are LGHNA and YNFKEQ. This CDR3 has 16 residues. V shed 1 base, J shed 7 bases, and the junction held 9 bases outside the gene matches. CDR3 in DNA: TGTGCCAGCAGCCAAGTCGGGCAGGGGGAAGGCGGGGAGCTGTTTTTT. It codes for CASSQVGQGEGGELFF.

In this sample, this clone turned up a few times. The chain is built from TRBV12-3 or TRBV12-4 and TRBJ2-2; TRBD1 might be the D (6 bases). The CDR3 spans 14 residues. The V gene lost 8 bases and the J gene lost 8 bases, with 18 bases spanning the gap. CDR3 sequence (DNA): TGTGCCAGCGTTTCACAGGGAAGGATAGGGGAGCTGTTTTTT. This encodes CASVSQGRIGELFF.

There are a few counts of this clone. At one of its ends the junction is not consistent with the germline gene, which may arise from a read error. The J gene is TRBJ2-3, the V gene TRBV28; D may be TRBD2 (5 bases). This CDR3 comprises 14 residues. From germline, CDR1 is MDHEN and CDR2 SYDVKM. The CDR3 protein is CSSSLPEERDTQYF. CDR3 in DNA: TGTTCCAGCAGTTTGCCGGAGGAGAGAGATACGCAGTATTTT.

There are many counts of this clone. This chain connects TRBV28 to TRBJ1-3; the D gene is possibly TRBD1 (6 bases). The CDR3 has 18 residues. The V gene lost 5 bases and the J gene lost 0 bases, with 20 bases spanning the gap. Germline CDR1 MDHEN, CDR2 SYDVKM. As DNA, the CDR3 is TGTGCCAGCAGTGCCTGGGGCCTAGACAGGCTCTCTGGAAACACCATATATTTT. This sequence encodes CASSAWGLDRLSGNTIYF.

This chain uses TRBV19 with TRBJ1-5; weak D call: TRBD1 (6 bases). V lost 10 bases and J 8 bases, leaving 18 bases between the germline ends. CDR1 is LNHDA and CDR2 is SQIVND in the germline V gene (reference sequence). The CDR3 totals 13 residues. DNA of the CDR3: TGTGCCACCCAAAGGAACAGGGAAGAGCCCCAGCATTTT. It encodes CATQRNREEPQHF.

Comment on this clone: A junction end diverges from the germline sequence, so it may reflect a read error. This chain joins TRBV5-4 and TRBJ2-3, with TRBD2 matching 11 bases. The CDR3 extends over 17 amino acids. Germline V gene data show CDR1 as SGHNT and CDR2 as YYREEE (reference sequence). This chain's CDR3 is CAISLSPSGRRTDTQYF. The CDR3 DNA is TGTGCCATCAGCTTGTCCCCTAGCGGGAGGCGCACGGATACGCAGTATTTT.

Remarks on this clone: With a much larger clone just one base away, this may be a read error. The chain employs TRBV5-5 and TRBJ2-5; possible D gene TRBD2, 6 bases. The CDR3 is 16 amino acids. V lost 6 bases and J lost 0, with 18 bases in between. Germline CDR1 reads SGHKS; CDR2 reads YYEKEE (reference sequence). The CDR3 here is CASNISTGTYQETQYF. CDR3 DNA sequence: TGTGCCAGCAACATCTCGACGGGGACTTACCAAGAGACCCAGTACTTC.

The V gene is TRBV9, the J gene TRBJ2-3, with TRBD2 identical over 8 bases. CDR1 is SGDLS and CDR2 is YYNGEE in the germline V gene. The V and J ends lost 7 bases and 1 base, in that order; junction bases with no gene match: 11. This CDR3 has 16 amino acids. The CDR3 reads CASSSTGTRGTDTQYF. For the CDR3, the DNA is TGTGCCAGCTCGAGCACCGGGACTAGGGGCACAGATACGCAGTATTTT.

This clone has a handful of counts. Additional DNA sequences in this sample encode the identical CDR3. This sequence joins TRBV5-1 and TRBJ2-3, with TRBD1 matching over 9 bases. Germline CDR1 and CDR2: SGHRS and YFSETQ. The CDR3 is 16 residues long. V dropped 4 bases and J dropped 4; count of bases not matched to a gene: 10. The CDR3 reads CASSPEQGARSDTQYF. Written as DNA, the CDR3 is TGCGCCAGCAGCCCCGAACAGGGGGCACGGTCAGATACGCAGTATTTT.

This clone was detected many times. The gene calls are TRBV5-1 and TRBJ2-1; perhaps TRBD1 as D (5 bases). The V end lost 0 bases, the J end lost 4 bases, and 11 bases lay between the germline ends. Germline-derived CDR1 and CDR2 are SGHRS and YFSETQ. The CDR3 has 15 residues. The CDR3 region is CASSLDRQKYNEQFF. CDR3 in DNA: TGCGCCAGCAGCTTGGATCGACAGAAGTACAATGAGCAGTTCTTC.

This clone was observed a handful of times. A junction boundary mismatches the germline segment, possibly from a read error. This chain uses TRBV10-3 with TRBJ2-7, with D unresolved. This CDR3 contains 13 residues. CDR1 is ENHRY and CDR2 is SYGVKD in the germline V gene. CDR3 protein: CSISSDTSYDQYF. Written as DNA, the CDR3 is TGTTCCATCAGCTCCGACACCTCCTACGATCAGTACTTC.

Remarks on this clone: This may arise from a read error, as a much more abundant clone is one base away. Within the sample, other DNA sequences also encode this same CDR3. The genes are TRBV5-6 and TRBJ2-5, with TRBD2 matching over 9 bases. Germline V CDR1 and CDR2: SGHDT, YYEEEE. The CDR3 totals 17 residues. The CDR3 is CASSPPSGGPWGETQYF. In DNA form, the CDR3 reads TGTGCCAGCAGCCCCCCAAGCGGGGGGCCCTGGGGGGAGACCCAGTATTTC.

This clone was counted at least ten times. CDR3 nucleotide sequence: TGTGCCAGCAGCTTGGACAGGGTGGGTGAAAAACTGTTTTTT. This translates into CASSLDRVGEKLFF. V is TRBV11-2 and J is TRBJ1-4, with 8 bases aligning to TRBD1. The junction had 4 bases not matched to a gene; V was cut back by 3 bases and J by 7 bases. Per germline, CDR1 SGHAT and CDR2 FQNNGV. The CDR3 extends over 14 amino acids.

This clone showed up many times. J is TRBJ2-7 and V is TRBV7-2; 9 positions match TRBD1. The CDR3 has 15 residues. The V gene end was trimmed by 6 bases and the J gene end by 7 bases; junction bases not matched to a gene: 13. In germline, CDR1 is SGHTA, CDR2 FQGNSA. The CDR3 bases are TGTGCCAGCAGACTTCCGGGACAGGGTATAGGGGAGCAGTACTTC. Protein sequence: CASRLPGQGIGEQYF. The full variable domain, its missing parts supplied by reference TRBV7-2 and TRBJ2-7, is GAGVSQSPSNKVTEKGKDVELRCDPISGHTALYWYRQSLGQGLEFLIYFQGNSAPDKSGLPSDRFSAERTGGSVSTLTIQRTQQEDSAVYLCASRLPGQGIGEQYFGPGTRLTVT.

At least ten counts were recorded for this clone. This chain uses TRBV28 with TRBJ2-1; a possible D gene is TRBD2 (5 bases). The germline V gene encodes CDR1 MDHEN and CDR2 SYDVKM. CDR3 size: 15 residues. V was pared by 6 bases and J by 2 bases, with 14 bases between. The CDR3: CASSRGLGPYNEQFF. DNA for the CDR3: TGTGCCAGCAGCCGAGGACTCGGTCCCTACAATGAGCAGTTCTTC.

In this sample, this clone turned up many times. The genes are TRBV27 and TRBJ2-3; TRBD1 is a possible D gene (7 bases). Germline V gives CDR1 MNHEY, CDR2 SMNVEV (reference sequence). This CDR3 region has 15 residues. V lost 6 bases, J lost 10 bases, and 23 bases lay in between. This chain's CDR3 is CASSPEGQLLGAQYF. CDR3 bases: TGTGCCAGCAGCCCGGAGGGACAGCTCCTCGGGGCGCAGTATTTT.

This clone was observed at least ten times. A much larger clone differs from this one at a single base, so this may be a read error. Other DNA sequences from this sample encode an identical CDR3 as well. The J gene is TRBJ2-1, the V gene TRBV27; D is possibly TRBD2 (6 bases). Germline loops: CDR1 MNHEY, CDR2 SMNVEV (reference sequence). The CDR3 is made up of 13 amino acids. CDR3 sequence reads: CASSLSLAYEQFF. CDR3 in DNA: TGTGCCAGCAGCTTATCTCTAGCGTATGAGCAGTTCTTC.

This clone has just a few counts. The V and J genes are TRBV6-2 or TRBV6-3 and TRBJ2-3, with D possibly TRBD2 on 5 matching bases. The CDR3 spans 15 residues. V lost 0 bases, J lost 5 bases, and 12 bases lay in between. CDR1 is MNHEY and CDR2 is SVGEGT in the germline V gene. CDR3 DNA sequence: TGTGCCAGCAGTTACTCGGCGGGCGAGGGAGATACGCAGTATTTT. Protein product: CASSYSAGEGDTQYF.